These 6 T cell receptor beta chains came from one sample sequenced in a study of identical twins. MiXCR was run by TCRdb on the 5' RACE reads, yielding one entry per CDR3 protein. The repertoire has over 600,000 distinct CDR3 sequences, over 20% of them found once; the top ten carry over 4%. The same data also went into a second study, on T cells expressing NK-cell markers.

The sequencing input was PBMCs. The receptors were sampled from a woman aged 18-30 years in good health.

This clonotype occurred a few times. The V and J genes are TRBV5-1 and TRBJ1-1, with D unresolved. The CDR3 contains 12 residues. The germline CDR1 and CDR2 sequences are SGHRS and YFSETQ. Trimming took 4 bases from V and 10 from J, leaving 14 bases between them. The CDR3 is CASSRTGSPAFF. CDR3 DNA sequence: TGCGCCAGCAGCCGTACGGGATCTCCAGCTTTCTTT. Variable domain in full (rest from reference TRBV5-1 and TRBJ1-1): KAGVTQTPRYLIKTRGQQVTLSCSPISGHRSVSWYQQTPGQGLQFLFEYFSETQRNKGNFPGRFSGRQFSNSRSEMNVSTLELGDSALYLCASSRTGSPAFFGQGTRLTVV.

The rearrangement uses TRBV2 and TRBJ2-7; D remains unclear. Deletions cut 10 bases from V and 2 bases from J, with 12 bases between. Germline CDR1 and CDR2: SNHLY and FYNNEI. The CDR3 spans 12 residues. The CDR3 reads CATQSGTYEQYF. CDR3 in DNA: TGTGCCACCCAGTCTGGGACCTACGAGCAGTACTTC.

The CDR3 coding sequence is TGTGCCACCGGGACACATAACACCGGGGAGCTGTTTTTT. Its protein is CATGTHNTGELFF. The rearrangement links TRBV15 to TRBJ2-2; TRBD1 might be the D (6 bases). Trimming cost V 8 bases and J 2 bases, with 9 bases left between them. Looked up from germline, CDR1 is LNHNV and CDR2 is YYDKDF (reference sequence). The CDR3 loop spans 13 amino acids.

This chain links TRBV12-3 or TRBV12-4 with TRBJ2-7; TRBD2 matches at 11 bases. The J segment lost 2 bases and the V segment lost 3 bases, leaving 3 bases of the junction unmatched. The CDR3 has 15 amino acids. CDR3 nucleotide sequence: TGTGCCAGCAGTTTGGCACTAGCGGGGGCCTACGAGCAGTACTTC. Its protein product is CASSLALAGAYEQYF.

The rearrangement uses TRBV7-9 and TRBJ1-2; D gene ambiguous. Deletions cut 4 bases from V and 1 base from J, with 4 bases between. This CDR3 is built from 12 residues. Germline assignment: CDR1 SEHNR and CDR2 FQNEAQ (reference sequence). This CDR3 reads CASSSVNYGYTF. The CDR3, as DNA: TGTGCCAGCAGCTCGGTTAACTATGGCTACACCTTC.

V and J are TRBV19 and TRBJ2-3; a weak D match, TRBD2 (5 bases). Germline V lookup: CDR1 LNHDA, CDR2 SQIVND (reference sequence). With 2 bases removed from V and 4 bases from J, the gap between germline ends came to 13 bases. The CDR3 length is 15 residues. CDR3 in DNA: TGTGCCAGTAGTATACGGGCTAGCACGGCAGATACGCAGTATTTT. It is translated as CASSIRASTADTQYF.